This T cell receptor beta chain was sequenced in a study of identical twins. Trimming took off 5 bases at V and 4 bases at J, with 18 bases between the two ends. The CDR3 length is 15 residues. Germline V gene data show CDR1 as DFQATT and CDR2 as SNEGSKA (reference sequence). TCRdb independently ran MiXCR on the 5' RACE reads; one entry per CDR3 protein. The sample has 500,000 to 600,000 distinct CDR3 sequences; approximately 22% are singletons. These data were also reused for a study on T cells expressing NK-cell markers.

The J gene is TRBJ2-1, the V gene TRBV20-1, with D possibly matching TRBD2 (6 bases). The TCR originated in a woman aged 18-29 years in good health. The sequencing input was CD4+ T cells sorted from blood. The CDR3 loop reads CSAPAASGGYNEQFF. The CDR3 bases are TGCAGTGCTCCTGCGGCCAGCGGAGGGTACAATGAGCAGTTCTTC.